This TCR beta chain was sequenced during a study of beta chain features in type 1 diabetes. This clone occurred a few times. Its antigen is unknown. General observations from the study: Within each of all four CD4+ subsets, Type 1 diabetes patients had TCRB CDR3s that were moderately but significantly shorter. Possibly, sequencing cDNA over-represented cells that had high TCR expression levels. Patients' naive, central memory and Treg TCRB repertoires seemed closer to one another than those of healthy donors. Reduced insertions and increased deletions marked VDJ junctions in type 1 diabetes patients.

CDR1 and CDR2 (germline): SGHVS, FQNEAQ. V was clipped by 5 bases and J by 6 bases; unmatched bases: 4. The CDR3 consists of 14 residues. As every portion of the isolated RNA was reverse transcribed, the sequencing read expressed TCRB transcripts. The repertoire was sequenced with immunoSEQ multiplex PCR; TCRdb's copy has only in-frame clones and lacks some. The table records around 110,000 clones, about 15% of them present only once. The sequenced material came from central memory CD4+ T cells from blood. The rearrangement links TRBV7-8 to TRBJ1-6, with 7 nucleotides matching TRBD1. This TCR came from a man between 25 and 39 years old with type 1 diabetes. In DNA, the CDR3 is TGTGCCAGCAGCCCGGGACAGACTAATTCACCCCTCCACTTT. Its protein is CASSPGQTNSPLHF.